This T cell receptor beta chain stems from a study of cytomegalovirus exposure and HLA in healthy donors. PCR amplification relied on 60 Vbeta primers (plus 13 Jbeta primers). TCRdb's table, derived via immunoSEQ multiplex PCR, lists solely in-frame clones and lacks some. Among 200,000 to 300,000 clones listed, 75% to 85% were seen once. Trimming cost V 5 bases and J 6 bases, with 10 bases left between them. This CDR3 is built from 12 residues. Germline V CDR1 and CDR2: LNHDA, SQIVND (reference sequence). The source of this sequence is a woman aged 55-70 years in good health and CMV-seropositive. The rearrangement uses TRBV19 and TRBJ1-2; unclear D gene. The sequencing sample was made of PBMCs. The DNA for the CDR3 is TGTGCCAGTAGTGCGGGGTCGGATGGCTACACCTTC. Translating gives CASSAGSDGYTF.